This T cell receptor (beta chain) is drawn from a study of shared clonotypes between healthy human individuals. Several immunoSEQ 96-well plates shared each subset's DNA, each plate a replicate. The repertoire was sequenced with immunoSEQ multiplex PCR; TCRdb's copy has only in-frame clones and lacks some. This repertoire shows approximately 320,000 clones, roughly 91% found once; its top ten account for roughly 17%. CDR1 and CDR2 from the germline V gene are SEHNR and FQNEAQ (reference sequence). This CDR3 is 13 amino acids long. Trimming stripped 4 bases from V and 3 bases from J, with 7 bases between. General study points: In having few donors, the study represented limited genetic and exposure-history diversity. Non-shared clonotypes displayed generation probabilities falling below those of clonotypes present in all four donors.

Comments on this clone: Its antigen remains unidentified.

Donors comprised only Caucasian adults living in Nashville, Tennessee. The TCR sequence derives from a man aged 18 to 29 in good health. Sequencing used memory CD8+ T cells sorted from blood. Regarding subset: CD45RO+ cells pooled with CCR7-negative TemRA cells. This chain connects TRBV7-9 to TRBJ2-1, with unresolved D. CDR3 DNA: TGTGCCAGCAGCTCCGGATTCTACAATGAGCAGTTCTTC. Translated, it gives CASSSGFYNEQFF.